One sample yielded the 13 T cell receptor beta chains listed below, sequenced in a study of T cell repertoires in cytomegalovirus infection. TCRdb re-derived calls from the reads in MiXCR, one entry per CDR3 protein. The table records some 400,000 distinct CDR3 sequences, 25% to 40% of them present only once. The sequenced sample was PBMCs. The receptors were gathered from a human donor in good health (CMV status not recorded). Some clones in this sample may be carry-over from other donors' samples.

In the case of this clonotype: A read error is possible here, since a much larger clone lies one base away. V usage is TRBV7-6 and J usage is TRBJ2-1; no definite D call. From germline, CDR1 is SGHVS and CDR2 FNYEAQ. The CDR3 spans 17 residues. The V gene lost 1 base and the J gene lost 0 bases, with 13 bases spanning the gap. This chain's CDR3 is CASSLVHAYSSYNEQFF. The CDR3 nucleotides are TGTGCCAGCAGCTTAGTCCACGCTTACAGCTCCTACAATGAGCAGTTCTTC.

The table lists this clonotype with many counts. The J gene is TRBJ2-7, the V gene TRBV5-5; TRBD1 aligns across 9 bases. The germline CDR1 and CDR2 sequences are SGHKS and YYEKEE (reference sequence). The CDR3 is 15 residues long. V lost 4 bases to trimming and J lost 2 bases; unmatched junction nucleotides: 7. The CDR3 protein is CASSEGTGRPYEQYF. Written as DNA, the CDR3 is TGTGCCAGCAGCGAAGGGACAGGGAGGCCCTACGAGCAGTACTTC.

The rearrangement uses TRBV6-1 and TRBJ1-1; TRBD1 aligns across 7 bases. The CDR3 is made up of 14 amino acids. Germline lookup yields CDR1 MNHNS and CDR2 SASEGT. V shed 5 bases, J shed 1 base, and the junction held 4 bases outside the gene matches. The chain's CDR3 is CASSHRQGNTEAFF. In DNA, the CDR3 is TGTGCCAGCAGTCACCGACAGGGGAACACTGAAGCTTTCTTT.

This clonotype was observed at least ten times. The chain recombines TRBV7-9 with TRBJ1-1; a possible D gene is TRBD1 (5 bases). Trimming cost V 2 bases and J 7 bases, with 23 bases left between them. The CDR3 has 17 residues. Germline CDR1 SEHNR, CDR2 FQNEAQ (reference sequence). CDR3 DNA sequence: TGTGCCAGCAGCTTATTAAAACCAGGGTTGCGGCCCGGTGAAGCTTTCTTT. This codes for CASSLLKPGLRPGEAFF. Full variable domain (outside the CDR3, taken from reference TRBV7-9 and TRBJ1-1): DTGVSQNPRHKITKRGQNVTFRCDPISEHNRLYWYRQTLGQGPEFLTYFQNEAQLEKSRLLSDRFSAERPKGSFSTLEIQRTEQGDSAMYLCASSLLKPGLRPGEAFFGQGTRLTVV.

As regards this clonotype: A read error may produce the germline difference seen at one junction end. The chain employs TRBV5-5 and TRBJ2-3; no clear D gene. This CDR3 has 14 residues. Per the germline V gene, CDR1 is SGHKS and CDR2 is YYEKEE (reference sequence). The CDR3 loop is CASSLEHRTDTQYF. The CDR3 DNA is TGTGCCAGCAGCTTGGAGCATCGCACGGATACGCAGTATTTT.

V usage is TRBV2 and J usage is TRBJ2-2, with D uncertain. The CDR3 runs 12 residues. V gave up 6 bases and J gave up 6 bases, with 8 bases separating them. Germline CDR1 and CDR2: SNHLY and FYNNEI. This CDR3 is CASRVSAGELFF. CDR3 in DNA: TGTGCCAGCAGGGTCTCCGCCGGGGAGCTGTTTTTT. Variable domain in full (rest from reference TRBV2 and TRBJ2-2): EPEVTQTPSHQVTQMGQEVILRCVPISNHLYFYWYRQILGQKVEFLVSFYNNEISEKSEIFDDQFSVERPDGSNFTLKIRSTKLEDSAMYFCASRVSAGELFFGEGSRLTVL.

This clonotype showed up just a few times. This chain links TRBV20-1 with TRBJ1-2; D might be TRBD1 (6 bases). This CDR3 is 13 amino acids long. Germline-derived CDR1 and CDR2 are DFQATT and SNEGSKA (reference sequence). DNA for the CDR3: TGCAGCCCTACCGGGACATTAGACTATGGCTACACCTTC. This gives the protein CSPTGTLDYGYTF.

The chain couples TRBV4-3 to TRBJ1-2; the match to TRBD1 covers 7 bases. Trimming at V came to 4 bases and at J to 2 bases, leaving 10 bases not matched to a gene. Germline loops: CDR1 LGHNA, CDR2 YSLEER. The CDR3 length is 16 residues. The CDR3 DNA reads TGCGCCAGCAGCCGCTCTCTACCGGGACAGAACTATGGCTACACCTTC. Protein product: CASSRSLPGQNYGYTF.

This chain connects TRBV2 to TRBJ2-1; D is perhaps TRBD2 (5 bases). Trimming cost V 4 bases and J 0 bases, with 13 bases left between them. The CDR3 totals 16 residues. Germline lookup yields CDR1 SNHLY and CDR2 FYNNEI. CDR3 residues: CASSVEAGGSYNEQFF. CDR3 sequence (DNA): TGTGCCAGCAGTGTCGAGGCTGGAGGCTCCTACAATGAGCAGTTCTTC. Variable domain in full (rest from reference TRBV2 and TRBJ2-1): EPEVTQTPSHQVTQMGQEVILRCVPISNHLYFYWYRQILGQKVEFLVSFYNNEISEKSEIFDDQFSVERPDGSNFTLKIRSTKLEDSAMYFCASSVEAGGSYNEQFFGPGTRLTVL.

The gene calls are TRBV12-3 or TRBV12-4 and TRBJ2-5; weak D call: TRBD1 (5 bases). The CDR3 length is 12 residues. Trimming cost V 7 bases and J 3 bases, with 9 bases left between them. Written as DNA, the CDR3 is TGTGCCAGCACCCCCAGGGAAGAGACCCAGTACTTC. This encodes CASTPREETQYF.

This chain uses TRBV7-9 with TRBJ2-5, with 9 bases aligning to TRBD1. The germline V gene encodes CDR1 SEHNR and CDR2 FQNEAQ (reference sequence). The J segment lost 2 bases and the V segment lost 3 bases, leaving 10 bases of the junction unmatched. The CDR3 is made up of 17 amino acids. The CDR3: CASSFSIRTGEQETQYF. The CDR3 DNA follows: TGTGCCAGCAGCTTTTCTATCCGGACAGGGGAACAAGAGACCCAGTACTTC. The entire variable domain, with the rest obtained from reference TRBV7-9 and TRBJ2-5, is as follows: DTGVSQNPRHKITKRGQNVTFRCDPISEHNRLYWYRQTLGQGPEFLTYFQNEAQLEKSRLLSDRFSAERPKGSFSTLEIQRTEQGDSAMYLCASSFSIRTGEQETQYFGPGTRLLVL.

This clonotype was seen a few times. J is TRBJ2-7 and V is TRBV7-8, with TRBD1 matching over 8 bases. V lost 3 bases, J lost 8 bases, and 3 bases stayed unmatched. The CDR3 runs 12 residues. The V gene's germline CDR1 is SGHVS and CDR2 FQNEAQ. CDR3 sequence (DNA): TGTGCCAGCAGCTTGACAGGGGATAAGCAGTACTTC. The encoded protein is CASSLTGDKQYF.

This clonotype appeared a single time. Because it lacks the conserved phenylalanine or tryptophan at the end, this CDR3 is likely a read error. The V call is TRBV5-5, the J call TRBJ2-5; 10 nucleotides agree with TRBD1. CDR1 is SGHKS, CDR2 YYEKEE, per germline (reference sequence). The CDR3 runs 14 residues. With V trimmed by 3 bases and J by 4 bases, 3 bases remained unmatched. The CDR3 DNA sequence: TGTGCCAGCAGCTACCGGACAGGGGGAGAGACCCAGTACTTA. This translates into CASSYRTGGETQYL.